These T cell receptor beta chains were read from a single sample in a study of PD-1 blockade in classical Hodgkin lymphoma. Profiling relied on immunoSEQ multiplex PCR, and the TCRdb table lists in-frame clones only, not all of them. Of tens of thousands of clones in the sample, roughly 80% are singletons; the top ten hold approximately 18%. The sample here was peripheral blood mononuclear cells (PBMCs), taken before the fourth cycle of nivolumab. The receptors were sampled from a human donor with classical Hodgkin lymphoma. The CDR3 runs from the conserved cysteine through the conserved F or W. D genes are given only for firm matches. Some rows mark clone size as missing; the rest say once, few, many or name a class of expanded clone.

v_gene: TRBV6-1; j_gene: TRBJ1-2; d_gene: .; abundance: .; CDR3nt: TGTGCCAGCAGTGAATCTGGGCGGCCCTATGGCTACACCTTC; CDR3aa: CASSESGRPYGYTF
v_gene: TRBV29-1; j_gene: TRBJ1-6; d_gene: TRBD1; abundance: .; CDR3nt: TGCAGCGTTGTTCTTAGGCTCTCAAGCTTGACAGGGAGGGGGGGTTCACCCCTCCACTTT; CDR3aa: CSVVLRLSSLTGRGGSPLHF
v_gene: TRBV2; j_gene: TRBJ1-6; d_gene: .; abundance: .; CDR3nt: TGTGCCAGCAGCGTTGACAGGCCCGGAAATAATTCACCCCTCCACTTT; CDR3aa: CASSVDRPGNNSPLHF
v_gene: TRBV19; j_gene: TRBJ1-4; d_gene: TRBD1; abundance: .; CDR3nt: TGTGCCAGTAGCAAAGACAGGGGGCCAAATGAAAAACTGTTTTTT; CDR3aa: CASSKDRGPNEKLFF
v_gene: TRBV10-1; j_gene: TRBJ1-2; d_gene: .; abundance: .; CDR3nt: TGCGCCAGCAGTGGACAGGTTTTTAACTATGGCTACACCTTC; CDR3aa: CASSGQVFNYGYTF
v_gene: TRBV9; j_gene: TRBJ1-1; d_gene: .; abundance: .; CDR3nt: TGTGCCAGCACCCCTACTGAGGTGAGTGAAGCTTTCTTT; CDR3aa: CASTPTEVSEAFF
v_gene: TRBV19; j_gene: TRBJ2-7; d_gene: TRBD1; abundance: .; CDR3nt: TGTGCCAGTAGTATCCCCGGACAGGGGTCCCTCGAGCAGTACTTC; CDR3aa: CASSIPGQGSLEQYF
v_gene: TRBV13; j_gene: TRBJ2-1; d_gene: .; abundance: .; CDR3nt: TGTGCCAGCAGCTTAGGGACAGACTACAATGAGCAGTTCTTC; CDR3aa: CASSLGTDYNEQFF
v_gene: TRBV7-2; j_gene: TRBJ2-3; d_gene: TRBD2; abundance: .; CDR3nt: TGTGCCAGCAGCCTTAGCGGGGGGGCCGTGCAGTATTTT; CDR3aa: CASSLSGGAVQYF
v_gene: TRBV29-1; j_gene: TRBJ2-7; d_gene: TRBD1; abundance: .; CDR3nt: TGCAGCGTCTCGACAGGGGTCAGCTCCTACGAGCAGTACTTC; CDR3aa: CSVSTGVSSYEQYF
v_gene: TRBV7-2; j_gene: TRBJ2-7; d_gene: .; abundance: few; CDR3nt: TGTGCCAGCAGCCTCCTTGGGGGCGAGCAGTACTTC; CDR3aa: CASSLLGGEQYF
v_gene: TRBV15; j_gene: TRBJ1-1; d_gene: .; abundance: .; CDR3nt: TGTGCCACCAGCAGAGACTTACCATCGGCTTTCTTT; CDR3aa: CATSRDLPSAFF
v_gene: TRBV18; j_gene: TRBJ2-5; d_gene: .; abundance: .; CDR3nt: TGTGCCAGCTCACGTTCAGGACAAGAGACCCAGTACTTC; CDR3aa: CASSRSGQETQYF
v_gene: TRBV11-2; j_gene: TRBJ1-4; d_gene: TRBD1; abundance: .; CDR3nt: TGTGCCAGCAGCAGAAGGACAGGGCCGAATGAAAAACTGTTTTTT; CDR3aa: CASSRRTGPNEKLFF
v_gene: TRBV11-1; j_gene: TRBJ2-2; d_gene: .; abundance: .; CDR3nt: TGTGCCAGCAGCAGGACGATGGTTCCGGAGCTGTTTTTT; CDR3aa: CASSRTMVPELFF
v_gene: TRBV28; j_gene: TRBJ1-2; d_gene: .; abundance: .; CDR3nt: TGTGCCAGCAGTCCCTCGGGGGAAGCGGCCGGCTACACCTTC; CDR3aa: CASSPSGEAAGYTF
v_gene: TRBV5-6; j_gene: TRBJ2-5; d_gene: TRBD2; abundance: .; CDR3nt: TGTGCCAGCAGCCGCATACGGGGGGGGTCAGAGACCCAGTACTTC; CDR3aa: CASSRIRGGSETQYF
v_gene: TRBV6-5; j_gene: TRBJ1-1; d_gene: TRBD1; abundance: few; CDR3nt: TGTGCCAGCAGGCCAGGGGGCAGGGCTGAAGCTTTCTTT; CDR3aa: CASRPGGRAEAFF
v_gene: TRBV7-2; j_gene: TRBJ1-2; d_gene: .; abundance: .; CDR3nt: TGTGCCAGCAGCTTAGATCCTGGACCCTCAAACTATGGCTACACCTTC; CDR3aa: CASSLDPGPSNYGYTF
v_gene: TRBV7-6; j_gene: TRBJ2-7; d_gene: .; abundance: few; CDR3nt: TGTGCCAGCAGCTTAGCGGTCTCCTACGAGCAGTACTTC; CDR3aa: CASSLAVSYEQYF
v_gene: TRBV29-1; j_gene: TRBJ2-5; d_gene: .; abundance: .; CDR3nt: TGCAGCGTTAGGGTATCGGAGACCCAGTACTTC; CDR3aa: CSVRVSETQYF
v_gene: TRBV10-3; j_gene: TRBJ1-1; d_gene: .; abundance: once; CDR3nt: TGTGCCATCAGTGCAGGGTTCGGATTGAACACTGAAGCTTTCTTT; CDR3aa: CAISAGFGLNTEAFF
v_gene: TRBV21-1; j_gene: TRBJ2-3; d_gene: .; abundance: .; CDR3nt: TGTGACAGCGAAGGGGCCAGACAGGCCGGATACACAGATACGCAGTATTTT; CDR3aa: CDSEGARQAGYTDTQYF
v_gene: TRBV5-1; j_gene: TRBJ2-1; d_gene: TRBD2; abundance: .; CDR3nt: TGCGCCAGCAGCCCATCTAGCGGGGGGTTCCGTGAGCAGTTCTTC; CDR3aa: CASSPSSGGFREQFF
v_gene: TRBV29-1; j_gene: TRBJ1-1; d_gene: TRBD1; abundance: .; CDR3nt: TGCAGCGTTGAAGAGCCGGACAGGGTAAAGGCTTTCTTT; CDR3aa: CSVEEPDRVKAFF
v_gene: TRBV5-5; j_gene: TRBJ1-1; d_gene: .; abundance: once; CDR3nt: TGTGCCAGCAGCTTGGACACGGACTGGATGAACACTGAAGCTTTCTTT; CDR3aa: CASSLDTDWMNTEAFF
v_gene: TRBV6-5; j_gene: TRBJ2-7; d_gene: .; abundance: .; CDR3nt: TGTGCCAGCAGTTACTCGCCCCACGAGCAGTACTTC; CDR3aa: CASSYSPHEQYF
v_gene: TRBV11-2; j_gene: TRBJ2-6; d_gene: .; abundance: .; CDR3nt: TGTGCCAGCAGCGCAACAGCGGGACAATTAATCGGGGCCAACGTCCTGACTTTC; CDR3aa: CASSATAGQLIGANVLTF
v_gene: TRBV19; j_gene: TRBJ2-1; d_gene: .; abundance: .; CDR3nt: TGTGCCAGTAGTAGGCAAGATGCCGGGCTCAATGAGCAGTTCTTC; CDR3aa: CASSRQDAGLNEQFF
v_gene: TRBV7-9; j_gene: TRBJ2-5; d_gene: TRBD2; abundance: .; CDR3nt: TGTGCCAGCAGCCATATAGGGGAGGGCGGCCAAGAGACCCAGTACTTC; CDR3aa: CASSHIGEGGQETQYF
v_gene: TRBV9; j_gene: TRBJ2-3; d_gene: .; abundance: .; CDR3nt: TGTGCCAGCAGCGTAGGGTGGGGCCGCACAGATACGCAGTATTTT; CDR3aa: CASSVGWGRTDTQYF
v_gene: TRBV4-1; j_gene: TRBJ2-3; d_gene: .; abundance: .; CDR3nt: TGCGCCAGCAGCCAAGATTTTGGGGGCACAGATACGCAGTATTTT; CDR3aa: CASSQDFGGTDTQYF
v_gene: TRBV5-1; j_gene: TRBJ2-3; d_gene: TRBD2; abundance: .; CDR3nt: TGCGCCAGCAGAGAGGCGGGGGAAAGGACAGATACGCAGTATTTT; CDR3aa: CASREAGERTDTQYF
v_gene: TRBV6-6; j_gene: TRBJ1-5; d_gene: .; abundance: .; CDR3nt: TGTGCCACACTCGGGGAAGGCAATCAGCCCCAGCATTTT; CDR3aa: CATLGEGNQPQHF
v_gene: TRBV6-7; j_gene: TRBJ2-1; d_gene: .; abundance: .; CDR3nt: TGTGCCAGAGACAGGGAGGCGAGTGAGCAGTTCTTC; CDR3aa: CARDREASEQFF
v_gene: TRBV27; j_gene: TRBJ1-5; d_gene: TRBD1; abundance: .; CDR3nt: TGTGCCAGCATCCATCCCGGGACAGGGGGCCTCCTTTCGGGCAATCAGCCCCAGCATTTT; CDR3aa: CASIHPGTGGLLSGNQPQHF
v_gene: TRBV19; j_gene: TRBJ1-1; d_gene: TRBD1; abundance: .; CDR3nt: TGTGCCAGTAGTATCGGCGAGGGGACAGGGGGGACTGAAGCTTTCTTT; CDR3aa: CASSIGEGTGGTEAFF
v_gene: TRBV7-2; j_gene: TRBJ2-3; d_gene: .; abundance: .; CDR3nt: TGTGCCAGCAACAATCCCGGGACGCAGTATTTT; CDR3aa: CASNNPGTQYF